The entry below gives a single T cell receptor beta chain sequence along with its context. Its antigen is currently not known. The input lacks base qualities; no much larger clone sits a single base away. Ends trimmed: V by 6 bases, J by 7 bases; bases unmatched to a gene: 12. CDR3 length: 13 amino acids, cysteine to phenylalanine. The kept DNA is CDR3 alone, 39 bases in frame from the first base. The germline V gene (reference sequence) sets CDR1 to DFQATT and CDR2 to SNEGSKA. Stable Graves' hyperthyroidism was defined as the absence of progression to ophthalmopathy over 18 months of follow-up. Hyperthyroidism patients were newly diagnosed, had a disease duration of under 2 months, and were aged 18 to 65 years. The study excluded patients with uncontrolled infections, other autoimmune diseases, pregnancy or lactation. Diagnoses were established on the basis of clinical symptoms, serum thyroxine and TRAb, thyroid ultrasound, and orbital computed tomography. Trizol reagent was used to extract total RNA, and RNA quality was then checked on an Agilent 2100 Bioanalyzer.

This sample stems from a study of T cells in Graves' hyperthyroidism and ophthalmopathy (dated by TCRdb to between 2018 and 2021). Regarding the research as a whole: To identify distinguishing TCR V-J signatures, a discovery cohort of around 98 patients was used, comprising 43 with Graves' ophthalmopathy and 57 with stable Graves' hyperthyroidism. Prospective prediction of ophthalmopathy was tested in an independent validation cohort of 18 to 20 hyperthyroidism patients and approximately 17 patients who later progressed to ophthalmopathy. The roughly 91 discovery patients were randomly divided into training and test sets at a 7:3 ratio. In six Graves' hyperthyroidism patients, the study also compared T-cell repertoires from thyroid tissue with T-cell repertoires from blood. After blood sampling, hyperthyroidism patients were treated with methimazole at a starting dose of 30 mg daily, and ophthalmopathy patients were treated with high-dose intravenous methylprednisolone. The paper describes TCR Vbeta CDR3 sequencing of about 140 peripheral blood samples, made up of roughly 45 ophthalmopathy patients, some 76 hyperthyroidism patients and some 17 progressor patients. The investigation overall reported the following: Sample size was not statistically predetermined, and investigators were not blinded to group allocation. In validation, the model predicted progression to ophthalmopathy a median of 6.5 months before onset, with 70% to 71% sensitivity and about 75% specificity. In cross-validation, a model built on a 13 V-J signature told ophthalmopathy apart from stable hyperthyroidism with approximately 91% sensitivity and roughly 83% specificity, and in testing the same model reached 80%/75%. Blood samples also contained most of the expanded thyroid clonotypes (frequency above 0.001), which suggests that blood repertoires may reflect thyroid immune responses.

Amplification of TCR beta CDR3 regions was carried out from RNA transcripts. The TCR CDR3 was subjected to a first round of RT-PCR using the HTBI primer set and the Qiagen OneStep RT-PCR kit. A second multiplex PCR round built the libraries, followed by size selection and purification. Sequencing of the libraries was done on an Illumina HiSeq2000 using paired-end 100 bp reads. Under the source paper's analysis protocol: SOAPnuke was used to process the raw data, removing reads that contained adapters or uncalled bases, had a mean Phred below 15, or lacked an exact match to the constant primer or identifier. COPE v1.2.5 was used to merge high-quality paired reads, and clonotypes were defined as unique nucleotide sequences. MiTCR v1.1 was used to align clonotypes to the IMGT TRBV, TRBD and TRBJ reference segments. Only V-J combinations with frequency above 0.0001, covering approximately 99% of repertoires, were analysed. The TCS score was defined as the ratio of F50 (clonal expansion) to E x V (chaos), calculated using BLOSUM62-based TCRdist between CDR3 peptides within each V-J. Welch's t-statistics and random forest reduced 500 to 650 V-J features to 13, which were used in a naive Bayes classifier (R e1071). The Morisita-Horn index was used to measure how similar the thyroid and blood repertoires were. TCRdb reprocessing: public reads trimmed at Q25 with fastp, clones called with MiXCR, in-frame beta chains kept. One record per CDR3 amino acid sequence lists the most common genes and DNA. V and J calls and clone size were set by TCRdb, not the authors. A total of a few hundred thousand distinct CDR3 sequences appear in this sample, around 45% of them only once. Clones ranked in the top ten supply around 7.7% of the sample.

This chain joins TRBV20-1 to TRBJ2-7; the junction holds 7 bases that match TRBD2. The TCR originated in a woman aged 18-35 years with Graves' hyperthyroidism. The sequenced sample consisted of peripheral blood or thyroid tissue (not recorded which). The CDR3 loop reads CSAPWGGYNEQYF. The DNA sequence is given as TGCAGTGCACCATGGGGGGGTTACAATGAGCAGTACTTC.